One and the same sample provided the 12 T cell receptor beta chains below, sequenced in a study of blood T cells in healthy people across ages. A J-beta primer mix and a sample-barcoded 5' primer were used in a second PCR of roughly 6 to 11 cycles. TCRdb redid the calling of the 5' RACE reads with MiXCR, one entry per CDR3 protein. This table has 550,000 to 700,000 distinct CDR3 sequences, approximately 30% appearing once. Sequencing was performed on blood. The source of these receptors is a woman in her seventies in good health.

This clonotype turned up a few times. The CDR3: CASSDAKGQGSGNTIYF. CDR3 DNA: TGTGCCAGCAGTGACGCCAAGGGACAGGGCTCTGGAAACACCATATATTTT. This chain links TRBV25-1 with TRBJ1-3, with 9 positions matching TRBD1. This CDR3 is built from 17 residues. Germline V lookup: CDR1 MGHDK, CDR2 SYGVNS. Unmatched junction bases numbered 6, after V lost 3 bases and J lost 0 bases.

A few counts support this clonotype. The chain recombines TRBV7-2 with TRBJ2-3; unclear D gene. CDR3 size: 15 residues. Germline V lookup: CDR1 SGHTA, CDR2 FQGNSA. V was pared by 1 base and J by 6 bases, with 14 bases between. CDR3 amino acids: CASSLGPSSRDTQYF. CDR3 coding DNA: TGTGCCAGCAGCTTAGGTCCATCAAGCCGCGATACGCAGTATTTT.

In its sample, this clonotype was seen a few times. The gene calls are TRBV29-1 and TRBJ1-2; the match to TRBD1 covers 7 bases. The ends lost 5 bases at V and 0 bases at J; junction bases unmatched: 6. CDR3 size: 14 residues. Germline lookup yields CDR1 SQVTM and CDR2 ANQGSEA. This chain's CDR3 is CSVLGDRANYGYTF. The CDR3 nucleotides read TGCAGCGTTCTAGGGGACAGAGCTAACTATGGCTACACCTTC.

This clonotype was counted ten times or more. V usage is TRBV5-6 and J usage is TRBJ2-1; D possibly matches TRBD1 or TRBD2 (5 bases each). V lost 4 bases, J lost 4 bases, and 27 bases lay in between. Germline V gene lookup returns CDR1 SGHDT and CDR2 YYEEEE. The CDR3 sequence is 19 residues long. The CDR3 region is CASSRAFSWGTTDYNEQFF. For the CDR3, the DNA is TGTGCCAGCAGCCGGGCGTTTAGTTGGGGGACCACGGATTACAATGAGCAGTTCTTC.

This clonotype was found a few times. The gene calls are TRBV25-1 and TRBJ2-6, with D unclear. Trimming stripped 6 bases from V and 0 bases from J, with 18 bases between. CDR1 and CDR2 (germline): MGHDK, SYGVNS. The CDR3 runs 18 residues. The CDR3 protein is CASSSFTYVDSGANVLTF. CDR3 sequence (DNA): TGTGCCAGCAGCAGTTTCACCTACGTGGACTCTGGGGCCAACGTCCTGACTTTC.

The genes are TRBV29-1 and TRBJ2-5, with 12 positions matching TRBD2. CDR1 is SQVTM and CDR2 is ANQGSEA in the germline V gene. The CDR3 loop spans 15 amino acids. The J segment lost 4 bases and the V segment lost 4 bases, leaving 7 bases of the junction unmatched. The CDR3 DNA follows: TGCAGCGTTGGCCGGACTAGCGGGGCCCTAGAGACCCAGTACTTC. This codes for CSVGRTSGALETQYF.

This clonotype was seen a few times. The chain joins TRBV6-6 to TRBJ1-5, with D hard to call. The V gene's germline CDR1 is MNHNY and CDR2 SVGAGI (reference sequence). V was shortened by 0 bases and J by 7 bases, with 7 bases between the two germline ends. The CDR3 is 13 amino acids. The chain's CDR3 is CASSYSFKQPQHF. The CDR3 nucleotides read TGTGCCAGCAGTTACTCGTTCAAGCAGCCCCAGCATTTT.

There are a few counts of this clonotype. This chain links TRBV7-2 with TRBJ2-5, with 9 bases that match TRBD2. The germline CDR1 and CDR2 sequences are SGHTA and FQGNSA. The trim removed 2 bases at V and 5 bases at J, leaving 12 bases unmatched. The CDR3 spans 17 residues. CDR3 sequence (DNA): TGTGCCAGCAGCTTAATAGGTGGCGGGGGGGCACGTGAGACCCAGTACTTC. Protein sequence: CASSLIGGGGARETQYF.

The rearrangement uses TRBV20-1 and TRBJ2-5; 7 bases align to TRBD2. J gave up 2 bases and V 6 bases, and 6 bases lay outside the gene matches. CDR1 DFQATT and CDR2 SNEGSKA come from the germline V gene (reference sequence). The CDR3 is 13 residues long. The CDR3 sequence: CSAPWGGQETQYF. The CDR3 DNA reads TGCAGTGCCCCCTGGGGGGGACAAGAGACCCAGTACTTC.

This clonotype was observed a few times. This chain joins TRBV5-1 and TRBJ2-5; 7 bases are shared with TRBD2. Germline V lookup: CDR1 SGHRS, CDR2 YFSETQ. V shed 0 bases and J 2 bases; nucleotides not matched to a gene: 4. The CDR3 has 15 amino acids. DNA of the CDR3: TGCGCCAGCAGCTTGGACCCAGCGGGACAAGAGACCCAGTACTTC. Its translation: CASSLDPAGQETQYF.

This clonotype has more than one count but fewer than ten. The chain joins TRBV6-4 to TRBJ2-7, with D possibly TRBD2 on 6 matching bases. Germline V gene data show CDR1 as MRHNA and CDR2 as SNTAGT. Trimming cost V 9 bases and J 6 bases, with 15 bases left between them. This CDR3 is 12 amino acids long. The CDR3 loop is CASGTSPTEQYF. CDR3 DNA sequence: TGTGCCAGTGGGACTTCCCCAACCGAGCAGTACTTC.

The CDR3 region is CASIPLDREYGYTF. The DNA of the CDR3 is TGTGCCAGCATTCCACTCGACAGGGAATATGGCTACACCTTC. The rearrangement links TRBV6-1 to TRBJ1-2; 7 nucleotides align to TRBD1. Germline CDR1 and CDR2: MNHNS and SASEGT. V dropped 7 bases and J dropped 5; count of bases not matched to a gene: 10. This CDR3 has 14 residues.